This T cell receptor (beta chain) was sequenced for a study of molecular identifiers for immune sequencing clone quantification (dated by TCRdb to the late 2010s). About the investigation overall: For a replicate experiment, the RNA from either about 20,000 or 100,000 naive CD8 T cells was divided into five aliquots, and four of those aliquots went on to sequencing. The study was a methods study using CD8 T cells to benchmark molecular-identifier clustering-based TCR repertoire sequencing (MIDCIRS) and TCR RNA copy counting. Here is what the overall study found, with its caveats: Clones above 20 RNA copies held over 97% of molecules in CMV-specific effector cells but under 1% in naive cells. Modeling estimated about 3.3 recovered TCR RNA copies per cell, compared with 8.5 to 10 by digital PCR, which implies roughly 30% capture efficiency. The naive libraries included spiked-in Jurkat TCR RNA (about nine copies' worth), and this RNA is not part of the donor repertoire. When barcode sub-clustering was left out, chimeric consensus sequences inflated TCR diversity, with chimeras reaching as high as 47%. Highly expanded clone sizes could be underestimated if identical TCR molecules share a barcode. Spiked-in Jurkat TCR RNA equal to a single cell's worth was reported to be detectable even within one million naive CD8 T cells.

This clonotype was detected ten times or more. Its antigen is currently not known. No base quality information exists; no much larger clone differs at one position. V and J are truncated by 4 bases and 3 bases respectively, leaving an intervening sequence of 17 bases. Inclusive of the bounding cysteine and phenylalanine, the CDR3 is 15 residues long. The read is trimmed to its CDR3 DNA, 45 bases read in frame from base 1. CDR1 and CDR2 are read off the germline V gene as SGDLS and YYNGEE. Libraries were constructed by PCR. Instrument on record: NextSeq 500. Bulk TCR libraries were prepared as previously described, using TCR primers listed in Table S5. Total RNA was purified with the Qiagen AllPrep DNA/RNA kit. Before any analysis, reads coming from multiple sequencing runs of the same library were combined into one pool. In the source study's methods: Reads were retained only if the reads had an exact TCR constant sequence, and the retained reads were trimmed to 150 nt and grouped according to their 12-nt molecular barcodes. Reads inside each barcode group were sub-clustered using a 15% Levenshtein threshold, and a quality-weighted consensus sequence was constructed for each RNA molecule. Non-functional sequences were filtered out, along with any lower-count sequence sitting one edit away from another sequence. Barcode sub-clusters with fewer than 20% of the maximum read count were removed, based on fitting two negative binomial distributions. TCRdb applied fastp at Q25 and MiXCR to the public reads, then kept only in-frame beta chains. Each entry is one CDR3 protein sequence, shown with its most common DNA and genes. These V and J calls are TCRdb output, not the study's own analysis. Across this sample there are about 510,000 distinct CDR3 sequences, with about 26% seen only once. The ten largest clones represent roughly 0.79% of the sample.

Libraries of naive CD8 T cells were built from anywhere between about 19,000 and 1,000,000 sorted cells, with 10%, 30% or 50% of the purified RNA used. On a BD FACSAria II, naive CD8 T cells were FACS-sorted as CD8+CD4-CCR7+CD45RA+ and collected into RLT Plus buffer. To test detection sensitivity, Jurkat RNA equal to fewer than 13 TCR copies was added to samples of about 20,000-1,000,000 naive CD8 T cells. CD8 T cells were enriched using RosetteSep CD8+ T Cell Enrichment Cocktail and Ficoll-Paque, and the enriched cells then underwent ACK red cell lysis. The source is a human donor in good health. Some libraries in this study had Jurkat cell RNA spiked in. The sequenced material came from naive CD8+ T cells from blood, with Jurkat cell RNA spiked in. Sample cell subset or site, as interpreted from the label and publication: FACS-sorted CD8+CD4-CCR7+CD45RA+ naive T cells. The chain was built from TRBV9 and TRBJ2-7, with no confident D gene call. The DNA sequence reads TGTGCCAGCAGCTCTGGGCCCGCAGCCCTCTACGAGCAGTACTTC. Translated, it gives CASSSGPAALYEQYF.